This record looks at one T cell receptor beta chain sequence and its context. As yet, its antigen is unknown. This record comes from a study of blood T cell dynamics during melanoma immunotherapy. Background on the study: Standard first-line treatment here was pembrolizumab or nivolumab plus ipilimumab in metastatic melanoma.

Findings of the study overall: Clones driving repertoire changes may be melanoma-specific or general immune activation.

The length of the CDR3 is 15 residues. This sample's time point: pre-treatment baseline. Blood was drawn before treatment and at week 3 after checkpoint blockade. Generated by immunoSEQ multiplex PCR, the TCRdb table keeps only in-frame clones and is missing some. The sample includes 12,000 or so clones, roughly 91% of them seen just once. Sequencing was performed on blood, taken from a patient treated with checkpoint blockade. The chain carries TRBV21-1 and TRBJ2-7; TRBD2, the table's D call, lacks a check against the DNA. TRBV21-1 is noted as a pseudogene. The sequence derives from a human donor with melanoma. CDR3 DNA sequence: TGTGCCAGCCTGAGATGGGCGGGGGGACTCGACGAGCAGTACTTC. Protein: CASLRWAGGLDEQYF.